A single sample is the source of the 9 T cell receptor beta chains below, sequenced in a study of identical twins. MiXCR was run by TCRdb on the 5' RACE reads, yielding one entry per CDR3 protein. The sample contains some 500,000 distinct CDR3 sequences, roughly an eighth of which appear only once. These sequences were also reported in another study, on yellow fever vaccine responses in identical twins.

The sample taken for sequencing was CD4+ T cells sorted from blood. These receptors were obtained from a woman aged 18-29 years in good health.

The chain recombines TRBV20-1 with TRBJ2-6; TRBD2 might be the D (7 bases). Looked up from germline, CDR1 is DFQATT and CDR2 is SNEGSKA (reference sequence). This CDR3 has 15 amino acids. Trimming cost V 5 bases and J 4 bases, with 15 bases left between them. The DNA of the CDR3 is TGCAGTGCTTGGGGAGGGGGGAAGGGGGCCAACGTCCTGACTTTC. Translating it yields CSAWGGGKGANVLTF.

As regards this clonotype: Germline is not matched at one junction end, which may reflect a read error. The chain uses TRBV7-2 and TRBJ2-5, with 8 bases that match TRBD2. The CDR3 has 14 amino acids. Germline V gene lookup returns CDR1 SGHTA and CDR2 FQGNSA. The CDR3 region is CASRPSGGGETQHF. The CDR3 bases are TGTGCCAGCAGACCAAGCGGGGGCGGAGAGACCCAGCACTTC.

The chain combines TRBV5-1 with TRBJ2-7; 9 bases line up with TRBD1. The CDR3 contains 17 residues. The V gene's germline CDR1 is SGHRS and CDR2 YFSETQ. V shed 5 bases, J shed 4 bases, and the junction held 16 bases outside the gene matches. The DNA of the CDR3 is TGCGCCAGCAGTTACTCCCCACCGGACAGGGGTGCTTACGAGCAGTACTTC. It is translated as CASSYSPPDRGAYEQYF.

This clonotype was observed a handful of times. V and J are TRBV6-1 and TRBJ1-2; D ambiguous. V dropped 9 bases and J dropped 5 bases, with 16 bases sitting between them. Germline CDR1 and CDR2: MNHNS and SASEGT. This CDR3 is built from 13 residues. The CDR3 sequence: CASGAVGRYGYTF. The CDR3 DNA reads TGTGCCAGTGGAGCCGTGGGGAGGTATGGCTACACCTTC.

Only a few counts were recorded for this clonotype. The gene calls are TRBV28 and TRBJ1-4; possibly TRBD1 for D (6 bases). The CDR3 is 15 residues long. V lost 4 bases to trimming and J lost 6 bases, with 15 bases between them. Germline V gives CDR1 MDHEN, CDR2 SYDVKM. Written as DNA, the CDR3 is TGTGCCAGCAGTTCACCACAGGGTGTAGATGAAAAACTGTTTTTT. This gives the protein CASSSPQGVDEKLFF.

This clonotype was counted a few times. CDR3 DNA sequence: TGTGCCAGCAGTGAATATAGACGGGAAGAGACCCAGTACTTC. Its protein product is CASSEYRREETQYF. The chain links TRBV25-1 to TRBJ2-5; D is unresolved. The CDR3 totals 14 residues. Trimming removed 0 bases from V and 3 bases from J, with 8 bases in between. CDR1 is MGHDK, CDR2 SYGVNS, per germline.

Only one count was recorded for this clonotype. The CDR3 sequence is CATSDPGQGLAGELFF. The CDR3 coding sequence is TGTGCCACCAGTGATCCGGGACAGGGTTTGGCCGGGGAGCTGTTTTTT. This chain uses TRBV24-1 with TRBJ2-2; TRBD1 matches at 9 bases. V lost 3 bases to trimming and J lost 6 bases; unmatched junction nucleotides: 7. Germline V lookup: CDR1 KGHDR, CDR2 SFDVKD. The CDR3 loop spans 16 amino acids.

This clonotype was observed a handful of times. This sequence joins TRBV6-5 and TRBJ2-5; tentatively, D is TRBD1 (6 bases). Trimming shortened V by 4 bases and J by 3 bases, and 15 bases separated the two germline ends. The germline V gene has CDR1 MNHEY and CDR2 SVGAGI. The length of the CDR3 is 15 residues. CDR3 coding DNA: TGTGCCAGCAGTTTCCCCGACAGGACCAAAGAGACCCAGTACTTC. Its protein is CASSFPDRTKETQYF.

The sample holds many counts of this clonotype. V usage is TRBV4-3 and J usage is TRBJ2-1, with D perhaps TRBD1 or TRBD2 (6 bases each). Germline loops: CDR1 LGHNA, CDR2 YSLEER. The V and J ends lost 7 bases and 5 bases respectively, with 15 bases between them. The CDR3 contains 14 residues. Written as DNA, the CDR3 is TGCGCCAGCACCAGGGGAGGCCTGGACAATGAGCAGTTCTTC. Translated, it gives CASTRGGLDNEQFF.